The TCR beta chain under discussion was sequenced for a study of CD8 T cells in Susac syndrome (dated by TCRdb to about 2019). Background for the entire study: Of the Susac syndrome patients who were sequenced, over five had clinically active disease and roughly eight were in clinical remission. Susac syndrome patients were therapy-naive, on corticosteroids (some also receiving IVIg), or on IVIg alone at blood withdrawal. Whether CD8+ T cell activation and differentiation in Susac syndrome was antigen driven was tested using repertoire sequencing.

Peripheral blood CD8+ and CD4+ T cells from healthy donors, Susac syndrome patients and multiple sclerosis patients were profiled using high-throughput TCR beta sequencing. Recently defined diagnostic criteria for definite or probable disease were met by the Susac syndrome patients. Bulk CD8+ and CD4+ T cells were purified magnetically by negative isolation, whereas CD8+ TEMRA cells were enriched by FACS. Blood was collected in EDTA tubes and processed within 24 hours, with PBMCs isolated through density gradient centrifugation. PBMCs intended for TCR sequencing were cryopreserved in liquid nitrogen and thawed later in a water bath at 37 degrees C. The sorted or isolated CD4+, CD8+ and CD8+ TEMRA cells had a purity of 90% or higher. With respect to this clonotype: Its antigen has not been determined. Per-base quality was not reported, and no clone a single base away is much larger than it.

Study-wide findings and limitations: The number of individuals in the TCR sequencing and HLA analysis was recognized as being relatively small. In the CD4+ T cell repertoire of Susac syndrome patients, clonal expansion was not detected.

The CDR3 measures 17 amino acids from cysteine to phenylalanine. The kept DNA is CDR3 alone, 51 bases in frame from the first base. CDR1 and CDR2 are read off the germline V gene as SQVTM and ANQGSEA. Clipping removes 6 bases from V and 0 bases from J, with 14 as the unmatched junction base count. RNA was extracted using the RNeasy kit, and roughly 0.45 to 1 ug of the RNA was reverse transcribed with random hexamers. The immunoSEQ multiplex PCR assay, covering 54 Vbeta and 13 Jbeta segments, was used to amplify TCR beta CDR3 regions. PCR amplification bias was corrected using a synthetic template baseline for primer optimization and computational correction. Concerning the study's data processing: Reads were annotated to V, D and J genes according to IMGT and were analyzed with immunoSEQ Analyzer, with only productive sequences retained. Clonality was computed as one minus Shannon entropy normalized by log2 of the number of productive unique sequences. For each patient and control, public and private clones were evaluated within the 100 most prevalent clones. Clones were defined as Susac-specific if absent from the healthy and MS cohorts, from more than 900 published viral clones and from other ImmuneACCESS disease sequences. TCRdb applied fastp at Q25 and MiXCR to the public reads, then kept only in-frame beta chains. Every entry covers one CDR3 protein and lists the most common genes and DNA from its rows. For this entry, the V and J calls and clone size follow TCRdb and not the study's own pipeline. In all, the sample holds 95,000 to 150,000 distinct CDR3 sequences, and over 90% of those were seen once. Roughly 0.14% of the sample comes from the top ten.

This clonotype was obtained from a human donor with Susac syndrome. In this chain, TRBV29-1 is recombined with TRBJ2-7, with 10 junctional bases fitting TRBD1. The sequenced material came from CD4+ T cells from PBMCs. The CDR3 in this case is CSVGDNPGQGTSYEQYF. The bases are TGCAGCGTGGGGGATAACCCGGGACAGGGGACCTCCTACGAGCAGTACTTC.